One sample yielded the 11 T cell receptor beta chains listed below, sequenced in a study of T cells after yellow fever vaccination. TCRdb redid the calling of the 5' RACE reads with MiXCR, one entry per CDR3 protein. This repertoire shows hundreds of thousands of distinct CDR3 sequences, less than 4.5% found once; its top ten account for around 20%. The starting material was PBMCs, obtained on the day of the yellow fever booster vaccination. The receptors derive from a young man who received the YFV17D yellow fever vaccine.

This clonotype was counted a few times. The rearrangement joins TRBV13 to TRBJ1-6, with 9 bases fitting TRBD1. The germline V gene encodes CDR1 PRHDT and CDR2 FYEKMQ (reference sequence). CDR3 length: 14 residues. The V segment lost 3 bases and the J segment 13 bases; nucleotides outside the gene matches: 7. The CDR3 nucleotides are TGTGCCAGCAGCTTGGGGGACAGGGTTGTGCCCCTCCACTTT. Amino acids: CASSLGDRVVPLHF.

The table lists this clonotype with many counts. The chain recombines TRBV2 with TRBJ2-5; the D gene is possibly TRBD1 (6 bases). CDR1 and CDR2 (germline): SNHLY, FYNNEI. V lost 7 bases and J lost 4, with 16 bases in between. The CDR3 loop spans 14 amino acids. The CDR3 loop is CASMDSSPRETQYF. The CDR3 bases are TGTGCCAGCATGGACAGCTCCCCTAGAGAGACCCAGTACTTC.

This clonotype has a handful of counts. The J gene is TRBJ2-5, the V gene TRBV5-4; the D gene is possibly TRBD1 (6 bases). The CDR3 contains 16 residues. Trimming cost V 4 bases and J 5 bases, with 21 bases left between them. CDR1 is SGHNT, CDR2 YYREEE, per germline (reference sequence). CDR3 in amino acids: CASSPTDGGLWETQYF. CDR3 DNA: TGTGCCAGCAGCCCGACTGATGGGGGCTTGTGGGAGACCCAGTACTTC.

The sample holds many counts of this clonotype. The rearrangement uses TRBV12-3 or TRBV12-4 and TRBJ2-1; D not certain. The CDR3 has 13 amino acids. Trimming removed 1 base at V and 11 bases at J, with 12 bases between. The chain's CDR3 is CASSLGAFKKQFF. CDR3 DNA: TGTGCCAGCAGTTTAGGGGCTTTCAAGAAGCAGTTCTTC.

This clonotype was observed at least ten times. CDR3 sequence: CASSKGARTTDTQYF. CDR3 DNA: TGTGCCAGCTCGAAGGGGGCGCGGACGACAGATACGCAGTATTTT. The gene calls are TRBV7-8 and TRBJ2-3, with 7 bases matching TRBD1. Germline CDR1 and CDR2: SGHVS and FQNEAQ. V lost 8 bases to trimming and J lost 3 bases; unmatched junction nucleotides: 11. The CDR3 runs to 15 residues.

This clonotype was observed many times. This chain uses TRBV10-2 with TRBJ2-5; 8 bases agree with TRBD2. Unmatched junction bases numbered 12, after V lost 8 bases and J lost 7 bases. This CDR3 contains 14 residues. The germline CDR1 and CDR2 sequences are WSHSY and SAAADI. Here the CDR3 DNA reads TGCGCCAGCGCTACGGGGGGGCGAACTGGGACCCAGTACTTC. The encoded protein is CASATGGRTGTQYF.

This chain uses TRBV29-1 with TRBJ2-2; 12 bases fit TRBD2. This CDR3 comprises 17 residues. The trim removed 6 bases at V and 1 base at J, leaving 9 bases unmatched. Per the germline V gene, CDR1 is SQVTM and CDR2 is ANQGSEA. As DNA, the CDR3 is TGCAGCGTCGAACCACTAGCGGGGGGACAGAACACCGGGGAGCTGTTTTTT. Translation gives CSVEPLAGGQNTGELFF.

This clonotype has at least ten counts. This sequence joins TRBV4-2 and TRBJ2-7, with D perhaps TRBD2 (5 bases). With 0 bases removed from V and 2 bases from J, the gap between germline ends came to 11 bases. CDR3 length equals 15 residues. The germline V gene has CDR1 LGHNA and CDR2 YNFKEQ. The CDR3 DNA follows: TGTGCCAGCAGCCAAGAAGTAGACGGGACCTACGAGCAGTACTTC. It is translated as CASSQEVDGTYEQYF.

This clonotype occurred many times. The V and J genes are TRBV5-6 and TRBJ2-1; unclear D gene. The CDR3 length is 15 residues. V gave up 4 bases and J gave up 2 bases, with 13 bases separating them. CDR1 SGHDT and CDR2 YYEEEE come from the germline V gene. For the CDR3, the DNA is TGTGCCAGCAGCCCCGGGCGCTCCACCTACAATGAGCAGTTCTTC. Translation gives CASSPGRSTYNEQFF.

This clonotype has a handful of counts. The chain links TRBV7-9 to TRBJ2-1; possible D gene TRBD2, 5 bases. The length of the CDR3 is 15 residues. Trimming pared 2 bases from V and 7 bases from J, leaving 15 bases between. Germline V CDR1 and CDR2: SEHNR, FQNEAQ (reference sequence). In DNA form, the CDR3 reads TGTGCCAGCAGCTTATTAGCCCTGAGAGGGAATGAGCAGTTCTTC. Its translation: CASSLLALRGNEQFF.

This clonotype showed up just a few times. J is TRBJ1-2 and V is TRBV6-5; 8 nucleotides line up with TRBD1. From germline, CDR1 is MNHEY and CDR2 SVGAGI. The CDR3 is 14 residues long. Losses at the gene ends were 6 bases for V and 6 bases for J; bases not matched to a gene: 9. The CDR3 DNA is TGTGCCAGCAGCTCTCGGACAGGGAGGGATGGCTACACCTTC. Residues: CASSSRTGRDGYTF.